This TCR beta chain was sequenced in a study of Ad26.COV2.S vaccination and SARS-CoV-2 variants. The wider study: Into the muscle, Ad26.COV2.S was dosed once or twice, 56 days apart.

TCRdb's table, derived via immunoSEQ multiplex PCR, lists solely in-frame clones and lacks some. The data contain about 350,000 clones, around 88% of them singletons. Treatment given: 19 received Ad26.COV2.S at low or high dose, single or two shots; 5 received placebo; per-sample allocation not given. Each sample was drawn 63 days after the first injection (of vaccine or placebo). Overall study findings and caveats: Substantial response breadth was reportedly seen for spike-specific CD8+ and CD4+ T cells after vaccination. Recipients of either vaccine or placebo displayed similar breadth of non-spike TCRs.

Concerning this clone: The antigen is unknown.

The sequencing here drew on peripheral blood, taken in a trial of Ad26.COV2.S vaccine versus placebo. This TCR was recovered from a person aged 18-65 years who received the Ad26.COV2.S COVID-19 vaccine or a placebo.

The CDR3 loop is CASLEWGGADTQYF. As DNA, the CDR3 is TGTGCCAGCCTAGAATGGGGTGGGGCAGATACGCAGTATTTT. The rearrangement joins TRBV28 to TRBJ2-3; D is uncertain. Germline V lookup: CDR1 MDHEN, CDR2 SYDVKM. V dropped 8 bases and J dropped 4 bases, with 16 bases sitting between them. The CDR3 has 14 amino acids.